This TCR beta chain stems from a study of blood T cells in healthy people across ages. Broader study findings: Not knowing donor CMV status may have confounded expanded clonotype changes.

A J-beta primer mix and a sample-barcoded 5' primer were used in a second PCR of roughly 6 to 11 cycles. TCRdb used MiXCR to reprocess the 5' RACE reads, holding one entry per CDR3 protein. This repertoire shows hundreds of thousands of distinct CDR3 sequences, 46% found once; its top ten account for around 18%. The germline CDR1 and CDR2 sequences are MDHEN and SYDVKM. The CDR3 totals 14 residues. V was cut by 2 bases and J by 5 bases, with 9 bases left in between. A remark on this clonotype: Antigen: not known.

This clonotype was sampled from a man aged 80 or over in good health. The chain uses TRBV28 and TRBJ1-4, with unresolved D. The specimen was blood. The CDR3 protein is CASSLSRWNEKLFF. Written as DNA, the CDR3 is TGTGCCAGCAGTTTAAGTCGGTGGAATGAAAAACTGTTTTTT.